This T cell receptor beta chain derives from a study of blood T cell repertoires in COVID-19. Study-level information: Some COVID-19 samples were acute and others convalescent; all came from the United States, Italy and Spain. PBMCs, B-cell-depleted T cells, or T cells were the source of the cDNA or gDNA that made up the material.

This CDR3 is 15 amino acids long. Germline V gene sequence: CDR1 SNHLY, CDR2 FYNNEI. V was clipped by 7 bases and J by 2 bases; unmatched bases: 4. The authors' processing: The assay estimated nucleated cells by amplifying reference gene primers. Using immunoSEQ multiplex PCR, the repertoire was profiled, and TCRdb retains in-frame clones only, with some absent. V and J calls and clone size are as listed in that table; D and trimming were resolved from the DNA. The repertoire has 250,000 to 350,000 clones, approximately 91% of them found once; the top ten carry 0.94%. The sample was peripheral blood. V gene TRBV2 combines with J gene TRBJ2-2; the match to TRBD1 covers 10 bases. This TCR came from a woman between 35 and 50 years old who had recovered from COVID-19. CDR3 bases: TGTGCCAGCACCAGACAGGGGGCAAACACCGGGGAGCTGTTTTTT. As protein: CASTRQGANTGELFF.